This T cell receptor (beta chain) was observed in a study of cytomegalovirus exposure and HLA in healthy donors. As regards this clone: Its matching antigen is unknown.

PCR involved 60 Vbeta and 13 Jbeta primers. Assay used: immunoSEQ multiplex PCR; TCRdb lists only in-frame clones, some missing. This table holds about 150,000 clones, under 80% found once. V was clipped by 7 bases and J by 3 bases; unmatched bases: 6. This CDR3 spans 15 amino acids. The germline V gene encodes CDR1 MNHNY and CDR2 SVGAGI (reference sequence). Study-wide points: V- and J-gene trimming in TCR beta was tied to a missense DCLRE1C variant by an analysis performed later. In an earlier analysis, most TCR beta V segments were productive about 87% or about 30% of the time. Analysis was performed later, and it showed HLA-associated TCR beta chains to be more clonally expanded than equally common others. Confirmation was obtained in vitro that a few CMV-associated chains are specific for CMV antigens.

The chain has TRBV6-6 and TRBJ2-2; 9 bases line up with TRBD1. The clonotype comes from a man aged 30 to 45 in good health and CMV-seronegative. The sequencing sample was made of PBMCs. The CDR3 region has the DNA TGTGCCAGCATCCCCCGGGACAGGGACACCGGGGAGCTGTTTTTT. It encodes CASIPRDRDTGELFF.